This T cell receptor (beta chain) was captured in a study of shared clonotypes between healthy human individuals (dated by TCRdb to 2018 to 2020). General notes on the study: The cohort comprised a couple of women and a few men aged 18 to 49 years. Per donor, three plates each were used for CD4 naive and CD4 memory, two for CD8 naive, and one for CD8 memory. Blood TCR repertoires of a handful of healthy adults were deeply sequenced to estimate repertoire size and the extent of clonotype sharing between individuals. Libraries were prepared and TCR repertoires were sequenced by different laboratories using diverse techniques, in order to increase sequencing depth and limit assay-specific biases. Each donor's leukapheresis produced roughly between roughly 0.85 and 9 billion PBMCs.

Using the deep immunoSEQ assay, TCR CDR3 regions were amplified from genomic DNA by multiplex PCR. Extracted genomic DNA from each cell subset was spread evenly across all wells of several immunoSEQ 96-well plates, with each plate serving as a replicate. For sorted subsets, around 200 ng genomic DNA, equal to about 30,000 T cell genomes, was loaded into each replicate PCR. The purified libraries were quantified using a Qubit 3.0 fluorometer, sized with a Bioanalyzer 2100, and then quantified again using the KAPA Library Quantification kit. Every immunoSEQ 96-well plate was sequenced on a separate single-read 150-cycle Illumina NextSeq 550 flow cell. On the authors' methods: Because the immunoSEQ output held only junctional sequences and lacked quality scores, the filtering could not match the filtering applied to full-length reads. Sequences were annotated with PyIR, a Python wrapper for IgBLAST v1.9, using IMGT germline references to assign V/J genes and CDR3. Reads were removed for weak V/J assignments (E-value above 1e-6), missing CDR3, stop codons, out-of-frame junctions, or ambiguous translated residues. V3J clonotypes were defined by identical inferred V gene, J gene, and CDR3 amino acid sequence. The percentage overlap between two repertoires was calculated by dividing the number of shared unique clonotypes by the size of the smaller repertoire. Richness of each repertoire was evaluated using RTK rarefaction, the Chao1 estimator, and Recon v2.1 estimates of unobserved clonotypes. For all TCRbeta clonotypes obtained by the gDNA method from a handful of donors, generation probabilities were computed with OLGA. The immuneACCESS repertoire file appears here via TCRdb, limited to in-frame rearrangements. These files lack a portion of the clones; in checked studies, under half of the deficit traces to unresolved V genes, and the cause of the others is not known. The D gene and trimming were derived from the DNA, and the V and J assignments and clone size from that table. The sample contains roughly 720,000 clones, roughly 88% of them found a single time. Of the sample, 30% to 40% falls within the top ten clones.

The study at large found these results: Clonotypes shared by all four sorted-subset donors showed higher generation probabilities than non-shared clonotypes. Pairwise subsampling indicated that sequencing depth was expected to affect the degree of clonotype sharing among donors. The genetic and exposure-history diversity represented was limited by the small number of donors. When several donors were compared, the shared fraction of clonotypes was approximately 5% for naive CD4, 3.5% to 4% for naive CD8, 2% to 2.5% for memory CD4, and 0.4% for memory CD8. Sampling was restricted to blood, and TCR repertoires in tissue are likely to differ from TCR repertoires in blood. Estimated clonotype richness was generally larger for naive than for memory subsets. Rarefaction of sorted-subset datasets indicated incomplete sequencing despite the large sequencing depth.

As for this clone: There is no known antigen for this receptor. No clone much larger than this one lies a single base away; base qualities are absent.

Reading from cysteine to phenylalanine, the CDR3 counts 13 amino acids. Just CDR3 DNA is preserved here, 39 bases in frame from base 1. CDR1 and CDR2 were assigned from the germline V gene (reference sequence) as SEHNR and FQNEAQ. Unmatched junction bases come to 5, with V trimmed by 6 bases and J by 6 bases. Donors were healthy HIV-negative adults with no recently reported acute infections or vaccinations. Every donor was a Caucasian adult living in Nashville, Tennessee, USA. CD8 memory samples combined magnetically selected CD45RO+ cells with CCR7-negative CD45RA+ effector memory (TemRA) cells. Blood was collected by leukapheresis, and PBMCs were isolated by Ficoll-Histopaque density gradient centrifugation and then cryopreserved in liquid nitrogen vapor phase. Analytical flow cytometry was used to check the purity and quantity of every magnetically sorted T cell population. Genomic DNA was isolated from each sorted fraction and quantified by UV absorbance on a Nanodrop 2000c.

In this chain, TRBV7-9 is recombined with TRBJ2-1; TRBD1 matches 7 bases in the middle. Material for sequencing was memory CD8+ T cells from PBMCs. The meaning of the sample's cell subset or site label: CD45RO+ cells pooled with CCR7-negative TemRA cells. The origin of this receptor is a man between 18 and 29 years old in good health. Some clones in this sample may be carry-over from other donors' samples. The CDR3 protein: CASRRQGSNEQFF. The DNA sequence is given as TGTGCCAGCAGAAGACAGGGTAGCAATGAGCAGTTCTTC.